These T cell receptor beta chains were read from a single sample in a study of blood T cell repertoires in COVID-19. This table comes from immunoSEQ multiplex PCR, and its TCRdb copy is limited to in-frame clones, with some not included. The profile shows fewer than 300,000 clones, 85% to 90% of them singletons. The material sequenced was PBMCs or T cells enriched from blood (not recorded which). These receptors all stem from a man aged 18-30 years who had recovered from COVID-19. The CDR3 runs from the conserved cysteine through the conserved F or W. Fields, in order: J gene, clone size, D gene, V gene, CDR3 protein, CDR3 DNA. A D gene is named only where the DNA matches it firmly. Rows give clone size only sometimes, using once, few, many, or a class for an expanded clone.

j_gene: TRBJ2-6
abundance: NA
d_gene: TRBD1
v_gene: TRBV27
CDR3aa: CASSWGQFISGANVLTF
CDR3nt: TGTGCCAGCAGTTGGGGACAGTTCATCTCTGGGGCCAACGTCCTGACTTTC

j_gene: TRBJ1-5
abundance: once
d_gene: NA
v_gene: TRBV19
CDR3aa: CASSVRRGQPQHF
CDR3nt: TGTGCCAGTAGTGTTCGTCGGGGTCAGCCCCAGCATTTT

j_gene: TRBJ2-2
abundance: NA
d_gene: TRBD1
v_gene: TRBV11-2
CDR3aa: CASSFTGGAPGTGELFF
CDR3nt: TGTGCCAGCAGCTTTACAGGGGGTGCCCCGGGCACCGGGGAGCTGTTTTTT

j_gene: TRBJ1-5
abundance: few
d_gene: NA
v_gene: TRBV30
CDR3aa: CAWRLKHSNQPQHF
CDR3nt: TGTGCCTGGAGGTTGAAGCATAGCAATCAGCCCCAGCATTTT

j_gene: TRBJ1-1
abundance: NA
d_gene: TRBD1
v_gene: TRBV7-9
CDR3aa: CASSLGETGATEAFF
CDR3nt: TGTGCCAGCAGCTTAGGAGAAACAGGGGCCACTGAAGCTTTCTTT

j_gene: TRBJ2-1
abundance: NA
d_gene: TRBD1
v_gene: TRBV5-4
CDR3aa: CASSLAGQILYNEQFF
CDR3nt: TGTGCCAGCAGCTTGGCGGGACAGATACTGTACAATGAGCAGTTCTTC

j_gene: TRBJ2-7
abundance: NA
d_gene: TRBD1
v_gene: TRBV10-1
CDR3aa: CASSDPGQGGQYF
CDR3nt: TGCGCCAGCAGTGATCCCGGACAGGGCGGGCAGTACTTC

j_gene: TRBJ1-6
abundance: NA
d_gene: TRBD1
v_gene: TRBV7-3
CDR3aa: CASSTGQGSSPLHF
CDR3nt: TGTGCCAGCAGCACGGGACAGGGGTCTTCACCCCTCCACTTT

j_gene: TRBJ2-2
abundance: NA
d_gene: TRBD2
v_gene: TRBV15
CDR3aa: CATSGRLAGHKVGELFF
CDR3nt: TGTGCCACCAGCGGACGACTAGCGGGACACAAAGTGGGGGAGCTGTTTTTT

j_gene: TRBJ1-3
abundance: NA
d_gene: NA
v_gene: TRBV6-5
CDR3aa: CASSLRDTAGNTIYF
CDR3nt: TGTGCCAGCAGTTTACGGGACACCGCTGGAAACACCATATATTTT

j_gene: TRBJ1-5
abundance: NA
d_gene: NA
v_gene: TRBV28
CDR3aa: CASSLRQRRGNQPQHF
CDR3nt: TGTGCCAGCAGTCTACGACAGAGGAGAGGCAATCAGCCCCAGCATTTT

j_gene: TRBJ2-1
abundance: NA
d_gene: NA
v_gene: TRBV5-4
CDR3aa: CASSPGPSFTVGDNEQFF
CDR3nt: TGTGCCAGCAGCCCTGGACCTAGCTTTACGGTCGGGGACAATGAGCAGTTCTTC

j_gene: TRBJ2-7
abundance: NA
d_gene: TRBD2
v_gene: TRBV6-4
CDR3aa: CASSDLRGDSGRAYEQYF
CDR3nt: TGTGCCAGCAGTGACCTTCGGGGGGATAGCGGGAGGGCTTACGAGCAGTACTTC

j_gene: TRBJ2-5
abundance: NA
d_gene: TRBD1
v_gene: TRBV14
CDR3aa: CASSQHRGYHQETQYF
CDR3nt: TGTGCCAGCAGCCAACACAGGGGGTACCACCAAGAGACCCAGTACTTC

j_gene: TRBJ2-2
abundance: NA
d_gene: NA
v_gene: TRBV6-4
CDR3aa: CASSDGPNTGELFF
CDR3nt: TGTGCCAGCAGTGACGGGCCGAACACCGGGGAGCTGTTTTTT

j_gene: TRBJ2-1
abundance: NA
d_gene: TRBD2
v_gene: TRBV7-9
CDR3aa: CASSLDWGLAESSYNEQFF
CDR3nt: TGTGCCAGCAGCTTAGATTGGGGACTAGCGGAAAGCTCCTACAATGAGCAGTTCTTC

j_gene: TRBJ1-1
abundance: NA
d_gene: NA
v_gene: TRBV7-8
CDR3aa: CASSLGGSLEAFF
CDR3nt: TGTGCCAGCAGCTTAGGAGGTTCCCTTGAAGCTTTCTTT

j_gene: TRBJ1-6
abundance: NA
d_gene: NA
v_gene: TRBV5-1
CDR3aa: CASSPGEVGSPLHF
CDR3nt: TGCGCCAGCAGCCCAGGGGAAGTAGGCTCACCCCTCCACTTT